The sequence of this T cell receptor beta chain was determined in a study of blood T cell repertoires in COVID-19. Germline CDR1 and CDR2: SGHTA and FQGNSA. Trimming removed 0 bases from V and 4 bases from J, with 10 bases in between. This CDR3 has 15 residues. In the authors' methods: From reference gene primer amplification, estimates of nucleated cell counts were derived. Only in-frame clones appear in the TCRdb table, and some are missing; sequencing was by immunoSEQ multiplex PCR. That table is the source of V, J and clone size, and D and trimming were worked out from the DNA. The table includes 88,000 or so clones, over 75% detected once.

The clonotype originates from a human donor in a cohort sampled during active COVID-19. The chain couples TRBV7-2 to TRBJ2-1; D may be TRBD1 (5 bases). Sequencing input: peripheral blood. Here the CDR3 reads CASSLAVRVYNEQFF. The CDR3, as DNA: TGTGCCAGCAGCTTAGCAGTCAGGGTGTACAATGAGCAGTTCTTC.